What follows are 18 T cell receptor beta chains derived from one specimen sequenced in a study of blood T cell repertoires in COVID-19. Clones were sequenced by immunoSEQ multiplex PCR, and TCRdb holds only the in-frame ones, with some missing. The table records more than 200,000 clones, 80% to 90% of them present only once. The sequencing sample was made of PBMCs or T cells enriched from blood (not recorded which). The receptors stem from a woman aged 25 to 39 who had been exposed to COVID-19.

Concerning this clone itself: A clone one base away is much larger, so this may be a read error. This chain joins TRBV5-4 and TRBJ2-7, with TRBD1 matching 7 bases. The CDR3 is 13 amino acids. Trimming at V came to 2 bases and at J to 3 bases, leaving 2 bases not matched to a gene. CDR1 is SGHNT and CDR2 is YYREEE in the germline V gene (reference sequence). CDR3 loop: CASSLDRDYEQYF. DNA of the CDR3: TGTGCCAGCAGCTTAGACAGGGACTACGAGCAGTACTTC.

The chain combines TRBV7-9 with TRBJ1-1; D is uncertain. Trimming stripped 5 bases from V and 1 base from J, with 11 bases between. Germline V gene data show CDR1 as SEHNR and CDR2 as FQNEAQ (reference sequence). CDR3 length: 14 residues. CDR3 sequence: CASSPPTGNTEAFF. CDR3 DNA sequence: TGTGCCAGCAGCCCTCCGACGGGGAACACTGAAGCTTTCTTT.

The rearrangement joins TRBV24-1 to TRBJ2-2; D perhaps matches TRBD1 (7 bases). This CDR3 is built from 16 residues. Germline V gene sequence: CDR1 KGHDR, CDR2 SFDVKD. V lost 4 bases to trimming and J lost 4 bases, with 15 bases between them. In DNA form, the CDR3 reads TGTGCCACCAGTGACCGACGACAGGGAGGCACCGGGGAGCTGTTTTTT. It codes for CATSDRRQGGTGELFF.

V usage is TRBV18 and J usage is TRBJ1-1; D not certain. Germline V gene sequence: CDR1 KGHSH, CDR2 LQKENI. The CDR3 length is 14 residues. The V end was cut by 2 bases, the J end by 0 bases, with 7 bases between. The CDR3 reads CASSPGGLNTEAFF. For the CDR3, the DNA is TGTGCCAGCTCACCAGGAGGTCTGAACACTGAAGCTTTCTTT.

V is TRBV9 and J is TRBJ1-6; possible D gene TRBD1, 6 bases. CDR1 and CDR2 (germline): SGDLS, YYNGEE. The ends were cut back, 4 bases at V and 12 bases at J, with 20 bases in the middle. This CDR3 region has 15 residues. This chain's CDR3 is CASSPTGQLVKPLHF. DNA of the CDR3: TGTGCCAGCAGCCCAACAGGGCAGTTAGTGAAACCCCTCCACTTT. Looking up the rest from reference TRBV9 and TRBJ1-6 gives the full variable domain: DSGVTQTPKHLITATGQRVTLRCSPRSGDLSVYWYQQSLDQGLQFLIQYYNGEERAKGNILERFSAQQFPDLHSELNLSSLELGDSALYFCASSPTGQLVKPLHFGNGTRLTVT.

The V and J genes are TRBV24-1 and TRBJ1-5, with D maybe TRBD1 (6 bases). Trimming removed 5 bases from V and 7 bases from J, with 11 bases in between. CDR1 and CDR2 (germline): KGHDR, SFDVKD. The CDR3 covers 13 residues. The CDR3 sequence is CATSARGDQPQHF. DNA for the CDR3: TGTGCCACCAGTGCCAGGGGCGACCAGCCCCAGCATTTT.

The chain joins TRBV6-2 or TRBV6-3 to TRBJ2-1, with D unresolved. The CDR3 runs to 15 residues. The germline V and J ends were trimmed by 5 bases and 2 bases, with 13 bases remaining between them. CDR1 and CDR2 (germline): MNHEY, SVGEGT. CDR3 sequence (DNA): TGTGCCAGCAGTAGAGGAGCTTGGCCCTACAATGAGCAGTTCTTC. This sequence encodes CASSRGAWPYNEQFF.

The chain links TRBV25-1 to TRBJ2-5, with D uncertain. CDR1 and CDR2 (germline): MGHDK, SYGVNS. V lost 5 bases, J lost 2 bases, and 3 bases lay in between. This CDR3 spans 11 amino acids. The CDR3 region has the DNA TGTGCCAGCAGTCCGCAAGAGACCCAGTACTTC. This gives the protein CASSPQETQYF.

This clone was found once. This chain joins TRBV20-1 and TRBJ1-1, with a tentative D call TRBD1 (5 bases). V lost 5 bases, J lost 3 bases, and 7 bases lay in between. The germline CDR1 and CDR2 sequences are DFQATT and SNEGSKA (reference sequence). The CDR3 has 11 residues. The CDR3 loop is CSADSYTEAFF. The CDR3 DNA is TGCAGTGCTGACAGTTACACTGAAGCTTTCTTT.

The rearrangement joins TRBV11-3 to TRBJ2-1, with TRBD2 identical over 8 bases. The V gene end was trimmed by 2 bases and the J gene end by 4 bases; junction bases not matched to a gene: 7. This CDR3 has 16 residues. Germline V gene sequence: CDR1 SGHNT, CDR2 YENEEA. This CDR3 is CASSLRLAGGYNEQFF. CDR3 DNA: TGTGCCAGCAGCTTACGTCTTGCGGGAGGTTACAATGAGCAGTTCTTC.

The CDR3 DNA sequence: TGTGCCAGCAGTGGGGACAAGAATCAGCCCCAGCATTTT. This translates into CASSGDKNQPQHF. The V call is TRBV2, the J call TRBJ1-5, with a tentative D call TRBD1 (6 bases). With 4 bases removed from V and 4 bases from J, the gap between germline ends came to 8 bases. Germline CDR1 SNHLY, CDR2 FYNNEI. The CDR3 covers 13 residues. Combining the CDR3 with reference TRBV2 and TRBJ1-5 gives the whole variable domain EPEVTQTPSHQVTQMGQEVILRCVPISNHLYFYWYRQILGQKVEFLVSFYNNEISEKSEIFDDQFSVERPDGSNFTLKIRSTKLEDSAMYFCASSGDKNQPQHFGDGTRLSIL.

The J gene is TRBJ1-1, the V gene TRBV19, with D unresolved. Germline CDR1 LNHDA, CDR2 SQIVND (reference sequence). Trimming removed 3 bases at V and 4 bases at J, with 21 bases between. The CDR3 sequence is 17 residues long. The CDR3 protein is CASSILGLGGNSTEAFF. The DNA for the CDR3 is TGTGCCAGTAGTATCTTGGGATTAGGCGGGAACAGCACTGAAGCTTTCTTT.

The chain carries TRBV7-2 and TRBJ2-7, with D maybe TRBD1 (6 bases). This CDR3 has 14 amino acids. Trimming pared 4 bases from V and 1 base from J, leaving 11 bases between. CDR1 is SGHTA, CDR2 FQGNSA, per germline. CDR3 sequence: CASSSTTGSYEQYF. The CDR3 DNA sequence: TGTGCCAGCAGCTCTACCACAGGGTCCTACGAGCAGTACTTC. The entire variable domain, with the rest obtained from reference TRBV7-2 and TRBJ2-7, is as follows: GAGVSQSPSNKVTEKGKDVELRCDPISGHTALYWYRQSLGQGLEFLIYFQGNSAPDKSGLPSDRFSAERTGGSVSTLTIQRTQQEDSAVYLCASSSTTGSYEQYFGPGTRLTVT.

The chain combines TRBV7-9 with TRBJ2-7; D is perhaps TRBD2 (5 bases). Trimming took 5 bases from V and 6 from J, leaving 11 bases between them. The CDR3 is 12 amino acids. Germline CDR1 is SEHNR and CDR2 is FQNEAQ (reference sequence). DNA of the CDR3: TGTGCCAGCAGCCCCACTAGAGGCGAGCAGTACTTC. This encodes CASSPTRGEQYF. The complete variable domain, with remaining parts taken from reference TRBV7-9 and TRBJ2-7, reads DTGVSQNPRHKITKRGQNVTFRCDPISEHNRLYWYRQTLGQGPEFLTYFQNEAQLEKSRLLSDRFSAERPKGSFSTLEIQRTEQGDSAMYLCASSPTRGEQYFGPGTRLTVT.

This clone was recorded only once. The chain recombines TRBV19 with TRBJ2-3; D call uncertain. Germline CDR1 is LNHDA and CDR2 is SQIVND (reference sequence). V lost 3 bases, J lost 6 bases, and 10 bases lay in between. The CDR3 consists of 13 residues. The CDR3 DNA follows: TGTGCCAGTAGTATTCCCCTAAGCGATACGCAGTATTTT. It encodes CASSIPLSDTQYF.

This clone was detected once. The chain recombines TRBV28 with TRBJ2-1, with 8 bases lining up with TRBD1. Looked up from germline, CDR1 is MDHEN and CDR2 is SYDVKM. The length of the CDR3 is 15 residues. V gave up 6 bases and J gave up 9 bases; unmatched junction bases: 13. The CDR3 nucleotides are TGTGCCAGCAGCTCTCGACAGGGGAGAAACAGTGAGCAGTTCTTC. Translated, it gives CASSSRQGRNSEQFF.

The table lists this clone with a count of one. V usage is TRBV6-6 and J usage is TRBJ1-1; D remains unclear. The CDR3 runs to 16 residues. Per the germline V gene, CDR1 is MNHNY and CDR2 is SVGAGI (reference sequence). Trimming took off 5 bases at V and 1 base at J, with 17 bases between the two ends. CDR3 sequence: CASSRGGRTWNTEAFF. In DNA, the CDR3 is TGTGCCAGCAGTCGAGGCGGGAGGACGTGGAACACTGAAGCTTTCTTT.

J is TRBJ2-1 and V is TRBV5-1; D perhaps matches TRBD1 (6 bases). V was shortened by 4 bases and J by 2 bases, with 10 bases between the two germline ends. CDR3 length equals 14 residues. Germline values: CDR1 SGHRS, CDR2 YFSETQ. This chain's CDR3 is CASSGRTAYNEQFF. In DNA, the CDR3 is TGCGCCAGCAGCGGGCGGACAGCCTACAATGAGCAGTTCTTC.